These T cell receptor beta chains were read from a single sample in a study of T cells in Graves' hyperthyroidism and ophthalmopathy. TCRdb redid the calling of the multiplex PCR reads with MiXCR, one entry per CDR3 protein. The table shows 540,000 or so distinct CDR3 sequences, with around 14% occurring only once. The sequencing input was blood. The receptor source for this set is a woman aged 25 to 39 with Graves' hyperthyroidism. The CDR3 runs from the conserved cysteine through the conserved F or W. A D gene is named only where the DNA matches it firmly. Clone size, where shown, is once, few, many, or a class for clones that have expanded.

clone_size	v_call	j_call	d_call	cdr3_aa	cdr3_nt
NA	TRBV20-1	TRBJ2-2	TRBD2	CSAEREATGELFF	TGCAGTGCGGAGCGGGAGGCCACCGGGGAGCTGTTTTTT
many	TRBV11-3	TRBJ2-1	TRBD2	CASSSLAGPYNEQFF	TGTGCCAGCAGCTCACTAGCGGGACCCTACAATGAGCAGTTCTTC
many	TRBV5-1	TRBJ2-1	TRBD2	CASSPLAGGPYEQFF	TGCGCCAGCAGCCCCCTAGCGGGAGGGCCCTATGAGCAGTTCTTC
many	TRBV18	TRBJ1-6	NA	CASSPPSQYSPLHF	TGTGCCAGCTCACCACCGTCCCAGTATTCACCCCTCCACTTT
NA	TRBV7-9	TRBJ1-6	TRBD1	CASSLATGGRPPPHF	TGTGCCAGCAGCTTAGCTACAGGGGGAAGGCCACCCCCCCACTTT
few	TRBV29-1	TRBJ2-7	TRBD1	CSVKQGLTYEQYF	TGCAGCGTTAAACAGGGGCTAACCTACGAGCAGTACTTC
few	TRBV7-2	TRBJ2-2	TRBD2	CASSLWGAGELVF	TGTGCCAGCAGCTTATGGGGAGCGGGGGAGCTGGTTTTT
NA	TRBV18	TRBJ1-2	NA	CASSPLPSGQSDYGYTF	TGTGCCAGCTCACCTTTACCCTCAGGGCAGTCCGACTATGGCTACACCTTC
many	TRBV20-1	TRBJ2-7	TRBD2	CSARLAGDYEQYF	TGCAGTGCCAGACTAGCGGGAGACTACGAGCAGTACTTC
NA	TRBV3-1	TRBJ2-3	TRBD2	CASSQVSGRAPDTQYF	TGTGCCAGCAGCCAAGTCAGCGGGAGGGCCCCAGATACGCAGTATTTT
many	TRBV15	TRBJ1-2	NA	CATSRGLILNYGYTF	TGTGCCACCAGCAGAGGCTTAATCCTGAACTATGGCTACACCTTC
many	TRBV15	TRBJ2-3	NA	CATSRGESNTQYF	TGTGCCACCAGCAGAGGGGAGAGCAATACGCAGTATTTT
many	TRBV4-2	TRBJ1-1	NA	CASSQDPENTEAFF	TGTGCCAGCAGCCAAGATCCAGAGAACACTGAAGCTTTCTTT
many	TRBV7-3	TRBJ2-1	NA	CASSQLPRGWGGYNEQFF	TGTGCCAGCAGCCAACTCCCCAGGGGGTGGGGGGGGTACAATGAGCAGTTCTTC
few	TRBV6-1	TRBJ2-3	NA	CASSAFGLAQTTDTQYF	TGTGCCAGCAGTGCCTTCGGGCTAGCCCAGACCACAGATACGCAGTATTTT
many	TRBV13	TRBJ1-1	NA	CASSAPPNTEAFF	TGTGCCAGCAGCGCACCACCGAACACTGAAGCTTTCTTT
many	TRBV28	TRBJ2-7	NA	CASSLFGGEQYF	TGTGCCAGCAGTTTGTTTGGGGGCGAGCAGTACTTC
NA	TRBV3-1	TRBJ2-7	NA	CASSQEAVLSYEQYF	TGTGCCAGCAGCCAAGAGGCGGTCTTGTCCTACGAGCAGTACTTC
NA	TRBV6-5	TRBJ1-1	TRBD1	CASSYSYRGGTEAFF	TGTGCCAGCAGTTACTCGTACAGGGGAGGGACTGAAGCTTTCTTT
many	TRBV6-2/TRBV6-3	TRBJ2-1	TRBD2	CASSYIAGGINEQFF	TGTGCCAGCAGTTACATTGCGGGAGGAATCAATGAGCAGTTCTTC
many	TRBV20-1	TRBJ2-1	TRBD2	CSAHLLGLGSEQFF	TGCAGTGCTCACCTCCTGGGACTAGGGAGTGAGCAGTTCTTC
many	TRBV28	TRBJ1-1	TRBD1	CASLLPGQGNTEAFF	TGTGCCAGTTTACTCCCGGGACAGGGGAACACTGAAGCTTTCTTT
many	TRBV7-2	TRBJ2-1	TRBD2	CASSSQGLARDEQFF	TGTGCCAGCAGCTCCCAAGGACTAGCTCGGGATGAGCAGTTCTTC
many	TRBV7-2	TRBJ2-5	NA	CASSGEWPFSETQYF	TGTGCCAGCAGCGGGGAGTGGCCTTTCTCCGAGACCCAGTACTTC
NA	TRBV11-2	TRBJ2-7	TRBD2	CASSLERTSGRIYEQYF	TGTGCCAGCAGCCTAGAAAGGACTAGCGGGAGAATCTACGAGCAGTACTTC
many	TRBV7-2	TRBJ2-3	NA	CASSLVPETDTQYF	TGTGCCAGCAGCTTAGTTCCAGAGACAGATACGCAGTATTTT
many	TRBV20-1	TRBJ1-5	NA	CSARDLEQPQHF	TGCAGTGCTAGAGATTTGGAACAGCCCCAGCATTTT
many	TRBV11-1	TRBJ2-7	TRBD2	CASSAGTYLAGAYEQYF	TGTGCCAGCAGCGCCGGGACATACCTAGCGGGAGCCTACGAGCAGTACTTC